The clone carrying this T cell receptor beta chain has a handful of counts. Its antigen is still unknown. Time point denoted: patch test 1, 2 weeks after DPC sensitization. Treatment reported: therapeutic diphenylcyclopropenone sensitization with weekly scalp DPC. These data are taken from a study of human T cells and chemical hapten exposure. Study details: Sensitization employed 2% DPC on around 2 cm by around 2 cm of upper inner arm skin. The study patch tested 0.01% DPC on the upper back and read results at 6 days.

TCRdb called the RACE reads again in MiXCR, with one record for every CDR3 protein. The data hold approximately 74,000 distinct CDR3 sequences, with more than 30% observed a single time. Notes on the study in general: The count of PT1 expanded TCRs correlated positively with patch test score.

The CDR3 extends over 17 amino acids. Per germline, CDR1 DFQATT and CDR2 SNEGSKA (reference sequence). The J segment lost 7 bases and the V segment lost 0 bases, leaving 16 bases of the junction unmatched. The chain uses TRBV20-1 and TRBJ2-3; the match to TRBD2 covers 7 bases. The sample was whole blood, taken in connection with sensitization to the hapten diphenylcyclopropenone (DPC). This clonotype originated in a man aged 40-55 years with alopecia areata. Some clones in this sample may be carry-over from other donors' samples. The CDR3 loop is CSARDLGGGSIPNTQYF. For the CDR3, the DNA is TGCAGTGCTAGAGATCTGGGGGGGGGTAGCATCCCCAATACGCAGTATTTT.